This is a list of T cell receptor beta chains from one sample in a study of response to subunit inactivated influenza vaccine. TCRdb processed the RT-PCR reads anew with MiXCR; each CDR3 protein has one entry. The repertoire holds fewer than 600,000 distinct CDR3 sequences, with approximately 7.7% as singletons. The sequenced sample was PBMCs from blood, obtained 23 to 25 months after vaccination. These receptors all stem from a man aged 50 to 69 who received an inactivated influenza vaccine. Both conserved end residues are trimmed from each CDR3. A D gene is named only where the DNA matches it firmly. A clone size is listed for some rows: how often the clone was seen (once, few, many), or a class if it is expanded.

TRBJ2-3	TRBV7-3	TRBD2	few	ASSLTASGTQY
TRBJ2-2	TRBV4-2	TRBD2	many	ASSQPVSTSGFVGELF
TRBJ1-2	TRBV15	TRBD1	-	ATSQRDRGTYGYT
TRBJ1-4	TRBV2	-	many	ASSEGDRYEKLF
TRBJ1-1	TRBV20-1	-	few	SARPKGVDTEAF
TRBJ1-2	TRBV11-3	TRBD1	few	ASSLGLWGQLYGYT
TRBJ2-7	TRBV27	-	few	ASSFSTAGAEQY
TRBJ2-1	TRBV6-2/TRBV6-3	-	few	ASSYSPGTPYNEQF
TRBJ2-3	TRBV5-1	-	many	ASRTAMLDTQY
TRBJ2-1	TRBV5-4	TRBD2	-	ASSFDGLAGVLTYNEQF
TRBJ1-5	TRBV12-3/TRBV12-4	TRBD1	few	ASSPVPGQGGPQH
TRBJ2-1	TRBV5-1	-	-	ASSAGQAKGGEQF
TRBJ2-1	TRBV3-1	TRBD2	many	ASSPTSGVSYNEQF
TRBJ2-7	TRBV7-2	-	many	ASSKKGREQY
TRBJ2-1	TRBV5-1	-	-	ASSLVRGEQF
TRBJ2-5	TRBV20-1	-	-	SGRRGQETQY
TRBJ2-2	TRBV28	TRBD1	-	ASSRDRDSTGELF
TRBJ2-1	TRBV4-2	-	-	ASNTDSHYNEQF
TRBJ1-4	TRBV4-3	-	few	ASSQDRGPDEKLF
TRBJ1-3	TRBV3-1	-	few	ASKVGVEPGNTIY
TRBJ2-1	TRBV6-2/TRBV6-3	TRBD2	many	ASSKSGGPYNEQF
TRBJ2-7	TRBV5-1	-	-	ASSLAEAGQAHYEQY
TRBJ2-2	TRBV27	-	-	ASSLFAANTGELF
TRBJ2-7	TRBV20-1	TRBD2	few	SAYGTSGRSSYEQY
TRBJ2-7	TRBV4-2	-	many	ASSLDRNSYEQY
TRBJ2-3	TRBV20-1	TRBD1	-	SARRDREGTDTQY
TRBJ2-2	TRBV12-3/TRBV12-4	TRBD2	many	ASSLTSGVTGELF
TRBJ2-3	TRBV15	TRBD2	few	ATSRDGAAGERTDTQY
TRBJ2-4	TRBV5-1	TRBD1	many	ASSSGGSKNIQY
TRBJ1-1	TRBV4-2	-	few	ASSQGITGSWTEAF
TRBJ2-3	TRBV5-1	TRBD2	-	ASSLEGLAGGQGPDTQY
TRBJ1-5	TRBV4-3	TRBD1	many	ASSPRTGDLQPQH
TRBJ2-7	TRBV5-1	-	-	ASSFHRADAYEQY
TRBJ2-7	TRBV20-1	-	many	SARDDKDEQY
TRBJ1-4	TRBV7-2	-	-	ASSPRKSWGEKLF
TRBJ2-1	TRBV12-3/TRBV12-4	TRBD2	many	ASSLRSGGEIGF
TRBJ2-3	TRBV12-3/TRBV12-4	-	many	ASSLYRDRGTDTQY
TRBJ2-1	TRBV7-2	TRBD2	many	ASSLDGRGHNEQF
TRBJ2-7	TRBV5-1	-	-	ASSLNSQVYEQY
TRBJ1-4	TRBV3-1	-	-	ASSQDGNEKLF
TRBJ1-5	TRBV15	-	-	ATSRMGGGSPGNQPQH
TRBJ1-2	TRBV9	-	few	ASSLSQSSNYGYT
TRBJ2-4	TRBV7-8	-	many	ASSLDRLAKNIQY
TRBJ2-2	TRBV5-1	-	few	ASSLGSPTGELF
TRBJ1-2	TRBV6-5	-	-	ASSYSAGPSNYGYT
TRBJ2-5	TRBV20-1	TRBD1	many	SARSQGAFETQY
TRBJ2-1	TRBV6-5	TRBD2	many	ASSYSSGGSYNEQF